This TCR beta chain was captured in a study of blood T cell repertoires in COVID-19. In the original processing: Amplified reference gene primers provided the basis for estimating nucleated cell counts. The assay was immunoSEQ multiplex PCR, and TCRdb's table has in-frame clones only and misses some. That table supplies the V and J calls and clone size; D and trimming were determined from the DNA. This table has approximately 230,000 clones, 87% appearing once. CDR3 size: 15 residues. Trimming stripped 5 bases from V and 3 bases from J, with 11 bases between. Per the germline V gene, CDR1 is SGHDN and CDR2 is FVKESK.

The V and J genes are TRBV14 and TRBJ2-6, with D perhaps matching TRBD2 (7 bases). The TCR originated in a man aged 18 to 30 with active or convalescent COVID-19. Input material: peripheral blood. The CDR3 DNA reads as TGTGCCAGCAGCGCGGGGGCAGGTGGGGCCAACGTCCTGACTTTC. Translation gives CASSAGAGGANVLTF.